One and the same sample provided the 9 T cell receptor beta chains below, sequenced in a study. TCRdb re-called the RT-PCR reads through MiXCR, storing one row per CDR3 protein. Here the sample spans 650,000 to 800,000 distinct CDR3 sequences, 14% being singletons. Sequencing input: memory CD4+ T cells from blood. The origin of the receptors is a female donor in good health, serving as a healthy control.

The chain recombines TRBV27 with TRBJ2-1, with TRBD1 as a possible D gene (5 bases). The V gene's germline CDR1 is MNHEY and CDR2 SMNVEV (reference sequence). V was clipped by 6 bases and J by 5 bases, with 11 bases between them. The CDR3 totals 13 residues. The CDR3 loop is CASRVQGHNEQFF. CDR3 DNA: TGTGCCAGCAGGGTGCAGGGCCACAATGAGCAGTTCTTC.

This clonotype was seen ten or more times. The chain carries TRBV20-1 and TRBJ2-1; D is possibly TRBD2 (5 bases). The length of the CDR3 is 15 residues. Germline assignment: CDR1 DFQATT and CDR2 SNEGSKA (reference sequence). The ends were cut back, 4 bases at V and 0 bases at J, with 13 bases in the middle. The CDR3 reads CSAKSTRSSYNEQFF. The CDR3 nucleotides are TGCAGTGCTAAATCTACTAGAAGCTCCTACAATGAGCAGTTCTTC.

This clonotype was observed many times. The chain combines TRBV5-6 with TRBJ1-2; no clear D. V was pared by 2 bases and J by 8 bases, with 7 bases between. Germline-derived CDR1 and CDR2 are SGHDT and YYEEEE. The CDR3 runs to 11 residues. This CDR3 is CASSFLGGYTF. CDR3 nucleotide sequence: TGTGCCAGCAGCTTTCTAGGGGGCTACACCTTC.

This clonotype has only a few counts. This chain joins TRBV20-1 and TRBJ1-4; D perhaps matches TRBD1 (6 bases). The CDR3 has 14 amino acids. Germline CDR1 is DFQATT and CDR2 is SNEGSKA (reference sequence). Trimming shortened V by 0 bases and J by 7 bases, and 12 bases separated the two germline ends. For the CDR3, the DNA is TGCAGTGCTAGAGATCTTCAGGGGAGTGAAAAACTGTTTTTT. As protein: CSARDLQGSEKLFF.

This chain joins TRBV19 and TRBJ2-2, with TRBD1 identical over 10 bases. From germline, CDR1 is LNHDA and CDR2 SQIVND (reference sequence). The CDR3 is made up of 15 amino acids. The trim removed 5 bases at V and 6 bases at J, leaving 6 bases unmatched. The chain's CDR3 is CASSSGQGVSGELFF. In DNA form, the CDR3 reads TGTGCCAGTAGTTCTGGACAGGGGGTCTCCGGGGAGCTGTTTTTT.

This chain uses TRBV3-1 with TRBJ2-1; the D is unclear. V dropped 8 bases and J dropped 7 bases, with 12 bases sitting between them. The CDR3 covers 12 residues. CDR1 LGHDT and CDR2 YNNKEL come from the germline V gene (reference sequence). DNA of the CDR3: TGTGCCAGCCGGATAGGAGATAATGAGCAGTTCTTC. It yields the protein CASRIGDNEQFF.

Only a few counts were recorded for this clonotype. V is TRBV6-6 and J is TRBJ2-7, with 13 nucleotides matching TRBD2. The CDR3 has 15 residues. Per the germline V gene, CDR1 is MNHNY and CDR2 is SVGAGI (reference sequence). With V trimmed by 6 bases and J by 5 bases, 7 bases remained unmatched. The CDR3 loop is CASSLRTSGSNEQYF. CDR3 in DNA: TGTGCCAGCAGCCTTAGGACTAGCGGGAGTAACGAGCAGTACTTC.

This chain links TRBV4-1 with TRBJ1-1; D is unclear. CDR3 length: 15 residues. The V gene's germline CDR1 is MGHRA and CDR2 YSYEKL. V lost 0 bases, J lost 6 bases, and 14 bases lay in between. DNA for the CDR3: TGCGCCAGCAGCCAAGAGGTTCGGTCGTTGGCTGAAGCTTTCTTT. It translates to CASSQEVRSLAEAFF.

V usage is TRBV24-1 and J usage is TRBJ2-3; perhaps TRBD2 as D (6 bases). V was clipped by 3 bases and J by 3 bases, with 9 bases between them. Germline-derived CDR1 and CDR2 are KGHDR and SFDVKD. CDR3 size: 14 residues. CDR3 in amino acids: CATSDGGFTDTQYF. CDR3 DNA: TGTGCCACCAGTGATGGAGGGTTTACAGATACGCAGTATTTT.